The clone carrying this T cell receptor beta chain showed up just a few times. Its antigen is not identified. Sequenced material consisted of expressed TCRB transcripts (all of the isolated RNA was reverse transcribed). Repertoires were generated with immunoSEQ multiplex PCR, while TCRdb's copy carries only in-frame clones and drops some. The sample carries 300,000 or so clones, 9.3% recorded once. CDR1 SGDLS and CDR2 YYNGEE come from the germline V gene. This CDR3 is 16 amino acids long. V dropped 5 bases and J dropped 3; count of bases not matched to a gene: 11. These data belong to a study of beta chain features in type 1 diabetes. General study results and limits: People with Type 1 diabetes carried modestly yet significantly shorter TCRB CDR3s in all four CD4+ subsets.

Sequencing was carried out using central memory CD4+ T cells from blood. The chain carries TRBV9 and TRBJ2-1, with 7 nucleotides matching TRBD2. This sequence originates from a man aged 25-45 years with type 1 diabetes. CDR3 in DNA: TGTGCCAGCAGTCTCGTGCCAGCGGGGTTCTACAATGAGCAGTTCTTC. Amino acid sequence: CASSLVPAGFYNEQFF.